This TCR beta chain was retrieved from a study of blood T cell repertoires in COVID-19. Germline lookup yields CDR1 MGHRA and CDR2 YSYEKL. This CDR3 region has 14 residues. With 1 base removed from V and 3 bases from J, the gap between germline ends came to 7 bases. The protocol was immunoSEQ multiplex PCR, while the TCRdb copy is restricted to in-frame clones and leaves out a portion. The sample carries a few hundred thousand clones, about nine tenths recorded once. The source is a man aged 45-65 years with acute or convalescent COVID-19. The rearrangement links TRBV4-1 to TRBJ1-5; D remains ambiguous. Material: peripheral blood. CDR3 in DNA: TGCGCCAGCAGCCAAGCGGAGTACAATCAGCCCCAGCATTTT. Amino acids: CASSQAEYNQPQHF.